The T cell receptor beta chain under discussion was sequenced for a study of shared clonotypes between healthy human individuals. Findings and caveats of the study: Blood alone was sampled, and tissue repertoires likely differ.

Only CD45RO-negative cells positively selected for CCR7 counted as naive CD8 cells, so terminally differentiated effector memory CD45RA+ cells were excluded. As concerns this clone: What it recognizes is unknown.

Each PCR replicate from the sorted subsets contained 150 to 200 ng DNA, which is about 30,000 T cell genomes. Measured with immunoSEQ multiplex PCR; TCRdb has only the in-frame clones, and not every one. The profile covers some 630,000 clones, with 95% to 96% appearing a single time and about 0.12% taken by the ten largest. This TCR was recovered from a woman aged 25 to 45 in good health. Source material: naive CD8+ T cells sorted from blood.

CDR3 sequence: CASKRAGLDTQYF. Written as DNA, the CDR3 is TGTGCCAGTAAACGAGCGGGGCTAGATACGCAGTATTTT. The chain joins TRBV19 to TRBJ2-3; 7 positions agree with TRBD2. The CDR3 covers 13 residues. V shed 7 bases and J 5 bases; nucleotides not matched to a gene: 6. The germline V gene encodes CDR1 LNHDA and CDR2 SQIVND (reference sequence).